A single T cell receptor beta chain is shown here with its context. Its antigen remains unidentified. The source of the sample is a study of cytomegalovirus exposure and HLA in healthy donors. Primers for the PCR totalled 60 Vbeta and 13 Jbeta. The repertoire was sequenced with immunoSEQ multiplex PCR; TCRdb's copy has only in-frame clones and lacks some. This table has more than 50,000 clones, roughly 77% appearing once. Trimming removed 7 bases at V and 3 bases at J, with 25 bases between. The CDR3 is 17 residues long. The germline CDR1 and CDR2 sequences are SEHNR and FQNEAQ (reference sequence). The study's findings and limits: Earlier analysis yielded a pattern in which most TCR beta V segments were productive about 90% or about 30% of the time.

This sequence joins TRBV7-9 and TRBJ2-7; perhaps TRBD2 as D (7 bases). The clonotype originates from a woman aged 35 to 49 in good health and CMV-seropositive. The sequenced sample was PBMCs. CDR3 residues: CASTRVGGGAASYEQYF. Written as DNA, the CDR3 is TGTGCCAGCACCCGTGTCGGAGGGGGGGCTGCCAGCTACGAGCAGTACTTC.